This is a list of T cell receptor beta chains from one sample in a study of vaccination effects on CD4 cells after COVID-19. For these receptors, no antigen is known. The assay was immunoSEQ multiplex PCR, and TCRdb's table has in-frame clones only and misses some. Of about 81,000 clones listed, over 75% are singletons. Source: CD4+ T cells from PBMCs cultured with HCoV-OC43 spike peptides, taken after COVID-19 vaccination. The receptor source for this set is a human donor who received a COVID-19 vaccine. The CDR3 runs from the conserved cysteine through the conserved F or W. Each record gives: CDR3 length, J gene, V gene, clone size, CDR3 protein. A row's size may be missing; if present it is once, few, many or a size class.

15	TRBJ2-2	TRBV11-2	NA	CASSLLQLNTGELFF
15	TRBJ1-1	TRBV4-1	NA	CASSRHGTLNTEAFF
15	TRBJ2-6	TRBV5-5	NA	CASSSDGSGANVLTF
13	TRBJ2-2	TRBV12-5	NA	CASVRQGTGELFF
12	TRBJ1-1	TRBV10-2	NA	CASSTGGTEAFF
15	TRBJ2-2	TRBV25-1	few	CASSSTTSITGELFF
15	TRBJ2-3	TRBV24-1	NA	CATSDPGVSTDTQYF
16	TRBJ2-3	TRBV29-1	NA	CSVEGGAGTDTDTQYF
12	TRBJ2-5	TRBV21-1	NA	CAGGDYLETQYF
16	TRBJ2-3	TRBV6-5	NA	CASSYSRAPLTDTQYF
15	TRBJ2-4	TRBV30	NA	CAWSVNTGPKNIQYF
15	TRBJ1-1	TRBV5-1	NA	CASSWEGQTNTEAFF
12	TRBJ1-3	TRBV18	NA	CASSPEGNTIYF
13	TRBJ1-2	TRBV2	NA	CASSVGGAWGYTF
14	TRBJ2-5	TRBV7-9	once	CASSAHRDQETQYF
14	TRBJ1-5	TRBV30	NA	CAWSRQGGGSPQHF
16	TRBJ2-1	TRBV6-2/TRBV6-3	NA	CASSSLAGGSYNEQFF
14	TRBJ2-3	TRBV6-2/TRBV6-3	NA	CASSYLATTDTQYF
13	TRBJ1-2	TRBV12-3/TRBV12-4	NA	CASSRVTAGDYTF
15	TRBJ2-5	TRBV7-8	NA	CASSGRGAYQETQYF
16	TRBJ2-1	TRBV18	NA	CASSPDQLSSYNEQFF
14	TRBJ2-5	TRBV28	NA	CASSLQGAQETQYF
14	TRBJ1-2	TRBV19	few	CASSLKPQSIGYTF
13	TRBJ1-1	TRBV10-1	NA	CASRMDSESEAFF
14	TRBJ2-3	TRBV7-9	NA	CASSGDGARDTQYF
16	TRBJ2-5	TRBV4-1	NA	CASSRPKRGGEETQYF
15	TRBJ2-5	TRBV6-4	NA	CAIVPDSSGGGTQYF